The source of this T cell receptor beta chain is a study of blood T cell repertoires in COVID-19. Only a few counts were recorded for this clone. In the study's own analysis: Researchers report that nucleated cell counts were estimated from reference gene primer amplification. Clones were read by immunoSEQ multiplex PCR, and TCRdb kept only the in-frame ones, dropping some. That table gives V, J and clone size, and the DNA gave D and trimming. The sample lists more than 95,000 clones; about 93% were seen once. Per the germline V gene, CDR1 is SGHAT and CDR2 is FQNNGV. This CDR3 has 14 residues. V was clipped by 1 base and J by 7 bases; unmatched bases: 4.

This TCR was recovered from a man aged 50-60 years with COVID-19, enrolled during active disease. Sequenced sample: peripheral blood. The chain recombines TRBV11-2 with TRBJ1-2; 9 nucleotides line up with TRBD1. The CDR3 here is CASSLGTGVFGYTF. The DNA for the CDR3 is TGTGCCAGCAGCTTAGGGACAGGGGTGTTTGGCTACACCTTC.